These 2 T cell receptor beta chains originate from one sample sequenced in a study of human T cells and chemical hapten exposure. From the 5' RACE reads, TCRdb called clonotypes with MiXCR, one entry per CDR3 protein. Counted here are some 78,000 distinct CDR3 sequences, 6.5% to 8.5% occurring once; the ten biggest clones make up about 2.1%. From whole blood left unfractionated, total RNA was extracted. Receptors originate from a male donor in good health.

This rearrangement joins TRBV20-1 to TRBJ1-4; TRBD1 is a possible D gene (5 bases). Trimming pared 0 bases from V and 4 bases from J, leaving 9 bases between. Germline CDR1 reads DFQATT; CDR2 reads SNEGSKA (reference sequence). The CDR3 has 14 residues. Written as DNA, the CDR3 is TGCAGTGCTAGAGACCCGGGACGTAATGAAAAACTGTTTTTT. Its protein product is CSARDPGRNEKLFF.

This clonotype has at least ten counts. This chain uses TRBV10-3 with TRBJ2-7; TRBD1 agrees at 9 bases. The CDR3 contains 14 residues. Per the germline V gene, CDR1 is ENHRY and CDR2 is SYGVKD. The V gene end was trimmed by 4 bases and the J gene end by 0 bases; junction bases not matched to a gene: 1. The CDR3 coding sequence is TGTGCCATCAGTGGGGACAGGGACTCCTACGAGCAGTACTTC. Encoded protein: CAISGDRDSYEQYF.